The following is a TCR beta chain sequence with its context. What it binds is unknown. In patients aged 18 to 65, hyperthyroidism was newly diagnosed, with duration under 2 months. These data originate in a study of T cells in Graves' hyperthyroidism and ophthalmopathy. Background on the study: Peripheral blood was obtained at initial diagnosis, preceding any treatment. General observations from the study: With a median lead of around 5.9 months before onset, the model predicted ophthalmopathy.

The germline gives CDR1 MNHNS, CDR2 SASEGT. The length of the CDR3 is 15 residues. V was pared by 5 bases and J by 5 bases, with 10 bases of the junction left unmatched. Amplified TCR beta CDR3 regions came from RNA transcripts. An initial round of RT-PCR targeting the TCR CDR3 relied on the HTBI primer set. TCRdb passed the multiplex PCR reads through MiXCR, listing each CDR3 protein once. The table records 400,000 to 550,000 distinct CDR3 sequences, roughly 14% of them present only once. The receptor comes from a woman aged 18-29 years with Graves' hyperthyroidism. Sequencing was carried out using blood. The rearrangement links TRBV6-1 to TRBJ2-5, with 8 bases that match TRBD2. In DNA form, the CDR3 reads TGTGCCAGCAGTCGGGAGGGCCGTGCATCGGAGACCCAGTACTTC. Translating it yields CASSREGRASETQYF.